This T cell receptor (beta chain) was sequenced for a study of Graves' ophthalmopathy and Graves' hyperthyroidism. The germline V gene has CDR1 MRHNA and CDR2 SNTAGT. There are 12 residues in the CDR3. V shed 0 bases and J shed 9 bases, with 8 bases lying between them. General study points: Most thyroid clonotypes with frequency above 0.001 were detected in blood too.

The authors amplified TCR beta CDR3 regions, and they did so from RNA transcripts for repertoire sequencing. The first round was an RT-PCR with HTBI primers, and the second round was a multiplex PCR. Using its own MiXCR run on the multiplex PCR reads, TCRdb lists one record per CDR3 protein. The table records under 400,000 distinct CDR3 sequences, roughly 17% of them present only once. In regard to this clonotype: Its antigen is unidentified.

Ophthalmopathy was moderately-to-severely active, CAS at least 3, NOSPECS at least 4, lasting under 3 months. Clinical symptoms and serum thyroxine were used for diagnosis; TRAb, thyroid ultrasound and orbital computed tomography were also relied on. Input material: peripheral blood. This sequence joins TRBV6-4 and TRBJ1-1, with D maybe TRBD1 (5 bases). This sequence was found in an adult man with Graves' ophthalmopathy. The DNA of the CDR3 is TGTGCCAGCAGTGACTCTAGGGGACAAGCTTTCTTT. It encodes CASSDSRGQAFF.